This is a list of T cell receptor beta chains from one sample in a study of OX40 agonist ivuxolimab in advanced cancers. Produced via immunoSEQ multiplex PCR; TCRdb's table is partial and in-frame only. The profile covers 100,000 to 150,000 clones, with over 85% appearing a single time and 0.15% to 0.17% taken by the ten largest. The sequences come from CD4+ or CD8+ T cells sorted from blood, collected in a trial of the OX40 agonist ivuxolimab. These receptors all stem from an adult with an advanced solid tumor such as melanoma, head and neck, liver or kidney cancer. Each CDR3 is given with its conserved first and last residue. A D gene is named only where the DNA matches it firmly. Expanded clones get a size class; other rows say once, few or many, or leave the size out.

TRBV5-5	TRBJ2-3	-	-	TGTGCCAGCAGCTTGGAGGTAGATACGCAGTATTTT	CASSLEVDTQYF
TRBV18	TRBJ1-4	-	TRBD1	TGTGCCAGCTCGTCCGGACAGGTGCTCGAAAAACTGTTTTTT	CASSSGQVLEKLFF
TRBV6-6	TRBJ1-1	-	TRBD1	TGTGCCAGCAGTCAACGGACAGGGCTTCGAGCTTTCTTT	CASSQRTGLRAFF
TRBV7-7	TRBJ2-2	-	TRBD2	TGTGCCAGCAGCTTAGTTGGGGGACTAGCGTCCGGGGAGCTGTTTTTT	CASSLVGGLASGELFF
TRBV11-1	TRBJ2-6	-	-	TGTGCCAGCAGCTCTACCCCAACTGGGGCCAACGTCCTGACTTTC	CASSSTPTGANVLTF
TRBV27	TRBJ2-6	-	-	TGTGCCAGCAGTTTATTTTACGGGGGCCTCTCCTCTGGGGCCAACGTCCTGACTTTC	CASSLFYGGLSSGANVLTF
TRBV5-4	TRBJ2-5	-	TRBD1	TGTGCCAGCAGCCCTTCACAGGGGGCCAGGGAGACCCAGTACTTC	CASSPSQGARETQYF
TRBV29-1	TRBJ2-5	-	-	TGCAGCGTTGAAGATGGGATCGAGACCCAGTACTTC	CSVEDGIETQYF
TRBV11-2	TRBJ2-5	-	TRBD2	TGTGCCAGCAGCAACTTAGCGGGCCGGCAGACCCAGTACTTC	CASSNLAGRQTQYF
TRBV25-1	TRBJ1-4	once	-	TGTGCCAGCAGTGAAATGGGCAGGGGACTCGCAACTAATGAAAAACTGTTTTTT	CASSEMGRGLATNEKLFF
TRBV5-6	TRBJ1-2	-	-	TGTGCCAGCAGCTTTACAGGGAACTATGGCTACACCTTC	CASSFTGNYGYTF